This T cell receptor (beta chain) was retrieved from a study of T cells in Graves' hyperthyroidism and ophthalmopathy. Notes on the study in general: Most clonotypes expanded in the thyroid (above 0.001) were also present in blood. The model anticipated ophthalmopathy a median around 6 months pre-onset.

The PBMCs studied were ones that came from 10 ml fresh peripheral blood. Comments on this clonotype: Antigen specificity is unknown.

TCR beta CDR3 regions were amplified from RNA transcripts. HTBI primers drove first-round RT-PCR of the TCR CDR3. TCRdb independently ran MiXCR on the multiplex PCR reads; one entry per CDR3 protein. The sample records 500,000 or so distinct CDR3 sequences, about 15% being singletons. This clonotype was obtained from a woman aged 18-29 years with Graves' ophthalmopathy. Specimen: blood.

The CDR3 nucleotides are TGTGCCAGCAGCTTAGACGCGGCAGGCACAGATACGCAGTATTTT. Protein: CASSLDAAGTDTQYF. The V gene is TRBV7-9, the J gene TRBJ2-3; D gene ambiguous. CDR1 and CDR2 (germline): SEHNR, FQNEAQ (reference sequence). V gave up 1 base and J gave up 1 base, with 9 bases separating them. The CDR3 is made up of 15 amino acids.